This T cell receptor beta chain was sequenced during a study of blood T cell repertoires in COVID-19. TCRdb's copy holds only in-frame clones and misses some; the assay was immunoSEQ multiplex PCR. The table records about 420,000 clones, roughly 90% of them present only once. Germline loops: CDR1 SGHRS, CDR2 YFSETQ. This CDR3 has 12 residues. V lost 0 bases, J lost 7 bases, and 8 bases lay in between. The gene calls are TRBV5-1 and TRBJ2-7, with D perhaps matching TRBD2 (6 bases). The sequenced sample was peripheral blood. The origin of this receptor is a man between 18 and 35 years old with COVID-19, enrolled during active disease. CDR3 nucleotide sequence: TGCGCCAGCAGCTTGGTTCGGGGGGAGCAGTACTTC. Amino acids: CASSLVRGEQYF. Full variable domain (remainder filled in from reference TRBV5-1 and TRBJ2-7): KAGVTQTPRYLIKTRGQQVTLSCSPISGHRSVSWYQQTPGQGLQFLFEYFSETQRNKGNFPGRFSGRQFSNSRSEMNVSTLELGDSALYLCASSLVRGEQYFGPGTRLTVT.